This entry is about one TCR beta chain. In the original analysis: Estimates of nucleated cell counts were drawn from the amplification of reference gene primers. Profiling relied on immunoSEQ multiplex PCR, and the TCRdb table lists in-frame clones only, not all of them. That table is the source of V, J and clone size, and D and trimming were worked out from the DNA. The sample has 300,000 to 350,000 clones, 90% seen once; the top ten hold approximately 0.98%. This sample is drawn from a study of blood T cell repertoires in COVID-19. At the level of the study: T cells, B-cell-depleted T cells, or PBMCs supplied cDNA or gDNA.

Germline CDR1 reads SEHNR; CDR2 reads FQNEAQ (reference sequence). The CDR3 is 13 amino acids. The ends were cut back, 3 bases at V and 1 base at J, with 7 bases in the middle. The chain employs TRBV7-9 and TRBJ2-7; TRBD2 might be the D (5 bases). Sequenced sample: peripheral blood. The sequence derives from a woman in her thirties or forties with COVID-19, enrolled during active disease. Written as DNA, the CDR3 is TGTGCCAGCAGCTTCCGGGATTCCTACGAGCAGTACTTC. Protein: CASSFRDSYEQYF.